The T cell receptor beta chain under discussion was sequenced for a study of cytomegalovirus exposure and HLA in healthy donors. Overall study: Most genotyped donors, over 70% of 300 to 400, had Caucasian-associated genetic ancestry.

In its sample, this clone was seen once. No antigen is known for it. The CDR3 consists of 14 residues. Germline assignment: CDR1 SGDLS and CDR2 YYNGEE. The trim removed 4 bases at V and 5 bases at J, leaving 6 bases unmatched. The PCR had 60 Vbeta and 13 Jbeta primers. Clones were sequenced by immunoSEQ multiplex PCR, and TCRdb holds only the in-frame ones, with some missing. The sample holds 180,000 or so clones; about 85% are singletons and the top ten take about 4.3%. Study-wide points: A later analysis linked a missense variant in DCLRE1C to the trimming of TCR beta V and J genes. Researchers reported from a later analysis that most CMV-associated TCR beta chains appeared HLA-restricted. Relative to equally common others, HLA-associated TCR beta chains showed greater clonal expansion in a later analysis.

This chain links TRBV9 with TRBJ2-7; 10 bases agree with TRBD2. The TCR sequence derives from a woman aged 50 to 60 in good health and CMV-seropositive. The sample taken for sequencing was PBMCs. The CDR3 region is CASSLGLANDEQYF. DNA for the CDR3: TGTGCCAGCAGCCTGGGACTAGCGAACGACGAGCAGTACTTC.